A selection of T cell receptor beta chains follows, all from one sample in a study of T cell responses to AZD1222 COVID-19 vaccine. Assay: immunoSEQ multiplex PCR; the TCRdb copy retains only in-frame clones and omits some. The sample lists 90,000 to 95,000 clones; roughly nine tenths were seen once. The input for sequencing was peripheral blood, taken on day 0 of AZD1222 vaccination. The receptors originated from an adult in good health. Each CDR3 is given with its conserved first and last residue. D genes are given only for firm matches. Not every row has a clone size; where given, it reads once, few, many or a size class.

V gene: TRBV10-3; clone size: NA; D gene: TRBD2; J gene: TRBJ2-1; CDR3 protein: CAISGGLVTVEQFF; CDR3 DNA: TGTGCCATCAGTGGGGGACTAGTGACGGTTGAGCAGTTCTTC
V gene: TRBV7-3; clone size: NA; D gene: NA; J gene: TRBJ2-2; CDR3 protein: CASSLSGTATGELFF; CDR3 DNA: TGTGCCAGCAGCTTATCAGGCACGGCCACCGGGGAGCTGTTTTTT
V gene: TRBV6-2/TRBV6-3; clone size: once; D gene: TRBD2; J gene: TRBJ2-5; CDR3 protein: CASSYSIMGLAGGRETQYF; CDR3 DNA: TGTGCCAGCAGTTACTCGATAATGGGACTAGCGGGGGGGAGAGAGACCCAGTACTTC
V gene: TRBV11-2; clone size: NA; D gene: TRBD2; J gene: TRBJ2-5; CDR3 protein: CASTPVAGGRETQYF; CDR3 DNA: TGTGCCAGCACCCCAGTGGCGGGAGGGCGTGAGACCCAGTACTTC
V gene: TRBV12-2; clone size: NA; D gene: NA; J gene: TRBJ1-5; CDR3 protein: CASRGRDRGYNLFSNQPQHF; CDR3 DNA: TGTGCAAGTCGCGGACGGGACAGGGGATATAATCTATTCAGCAATCAGCCCCAGCATTTT
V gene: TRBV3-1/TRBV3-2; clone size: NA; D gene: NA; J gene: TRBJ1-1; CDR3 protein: CASSQDGWNTEAFF; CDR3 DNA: TGTGCCAGCAGCCAAGATGGGTGGAACACTGAAGCTTTCTTT
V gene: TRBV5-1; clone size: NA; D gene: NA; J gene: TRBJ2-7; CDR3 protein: CASSTGSSYEQYF; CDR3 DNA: TGCGCCAGCAGCACAGGGTCTTCCTACGAGCAGTACTTC
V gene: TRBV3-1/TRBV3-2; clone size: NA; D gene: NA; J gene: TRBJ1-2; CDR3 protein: CASSLGHLNYGYTF; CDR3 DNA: TGTGCCAGCAGCCTGGGACACCTAAACTATGGCTACACCTTC
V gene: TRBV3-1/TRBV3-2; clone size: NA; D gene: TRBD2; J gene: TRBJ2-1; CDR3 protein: CASRDSGVYNEQFF; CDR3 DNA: TGTGCCAGCAGGGATAGCGGGGTCTACAATGAGCAGTTCTTC
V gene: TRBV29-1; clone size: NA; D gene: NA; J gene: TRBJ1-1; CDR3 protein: CSVGVFTGRTEAFF; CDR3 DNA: TGCAGCGTTGGGGTATTTACAGGGCGCACTGAAGCTTTCTTT
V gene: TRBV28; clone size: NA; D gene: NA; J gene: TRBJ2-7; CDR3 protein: CASSLGVAPSYEQYF; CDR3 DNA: TGTGCCAGCAGTCTGGGGGTTGCCCCTTCCTACGAGCAGTACTTC
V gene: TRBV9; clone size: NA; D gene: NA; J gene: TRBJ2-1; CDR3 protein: CASSPRMGGSTDEQFF; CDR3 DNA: TGTGCCAGCAGCCCCCGCATGGGGGGCTCTACCGATGAGCAGTTCTTC
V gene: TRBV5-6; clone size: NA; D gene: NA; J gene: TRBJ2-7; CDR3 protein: CASSVTATYEQYF; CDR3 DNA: TGTGCCAGCAGCGTGACAGCGACTTACGAGCAGTACTTC
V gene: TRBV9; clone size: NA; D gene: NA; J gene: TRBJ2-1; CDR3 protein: CASSVASTYNEQFF; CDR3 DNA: TGTGCCAGCAGCGTAGCTAGTACCTACAATGAGCAGTTCTTC
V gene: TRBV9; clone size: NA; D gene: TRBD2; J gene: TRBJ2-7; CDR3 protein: CASSVGPSGASYEQYF; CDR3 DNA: TGTGCCAGCAGCGTAGGGCCTAGCGGGGCGTCCTACGAGCAGTACTTC
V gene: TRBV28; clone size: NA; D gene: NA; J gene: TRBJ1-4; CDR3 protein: CASSLMGGSNEKLFF; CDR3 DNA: TGTGCCAGCAGTTTAATGGGAGGTTCTAATGAAAAACTGTTTTTT
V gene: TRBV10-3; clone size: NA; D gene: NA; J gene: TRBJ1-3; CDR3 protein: CATRQETGPGNTIYF; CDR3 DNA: TGTGCCACGCGACAGGAGACAGGACCTGGAAACACCATATATTTT
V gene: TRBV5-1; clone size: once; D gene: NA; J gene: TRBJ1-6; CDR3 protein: CASSLAQAASPLHF; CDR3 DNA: TGCGCCAGCAGCTTGGCCCAGGCGGCTTCACCCCTCCACTTT
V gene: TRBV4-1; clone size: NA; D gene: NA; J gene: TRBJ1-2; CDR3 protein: CASSQRTGSYTF; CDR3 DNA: TGCGCCAGCAGCCAAAGAACTGGTAGCTACACCTTC
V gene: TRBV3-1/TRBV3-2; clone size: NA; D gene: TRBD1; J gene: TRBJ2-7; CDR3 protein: CASSQAGGAPYEQYF; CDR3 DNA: TGTGCCAGCAGCCAAGCAGGGGGCGCCCCTTATGAGCAGTACTTC
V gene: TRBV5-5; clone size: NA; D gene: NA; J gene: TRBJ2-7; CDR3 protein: CASSLPWGASYEQYF; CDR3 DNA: TGTGCCAGCAGCTTGCCATGGGGTGCCTCCTACGAGCAGTACTTC
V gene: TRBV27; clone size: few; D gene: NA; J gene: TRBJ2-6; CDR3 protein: CASSDRYSSGANVLTF; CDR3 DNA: TGTGCCAGCAGTGACAGGTATAGCTCTGGGGCCAACGTCCTGACTTTC
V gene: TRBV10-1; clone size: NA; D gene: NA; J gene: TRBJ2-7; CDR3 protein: CASLLGRVGYEQYF; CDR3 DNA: TGCGCCTCCCTCTTGGGCAGGGTAGGATACGAGCAGTACTTC
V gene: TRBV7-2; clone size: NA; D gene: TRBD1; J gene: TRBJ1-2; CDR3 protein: CASSFGQATGYTF; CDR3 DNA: TGTGCCAGCAGTTTCGGACAGGCGACGGGCTACACCTTC